A selection of T cell receptor beta chains follows, all from one sample in a study of T cells after somatic rescue of genetic block. TCRdb's table, derived via immunoSEQ multiplex PCR, lists solely in-frame clones and lacks some. The table shows some 9,100 clones, with just under 75% occurring only once. Sequencing was performed on peripheral blood mononuclear cells (PBMCs). The receptors come from a boy aged 5-17 years. CDR3s include the opening cysteine and the closing phenylalanine or tryptophan.

v_gene: TRBV7-3
j_gene: TRBJ1-1
CDR3aa: CASSLFQAGRTEAFF

v_gene: TRBV11-2
j_gene: TRBJ2-1
CDR3aa: CASSSHGGKANEQFF

v_gene: TRBV4-1
j_gene: TRBJ2-4
CDR3aa: CASSQGGALANIQYF

v_gene: TRBV5-1
j_gene: TRBJ2-3
CDR3aa: CASSPGQNTDTQYF

v_gene: TRBV5-5
j_gene: TRBJ1-3
CDR3aa: CASSLGQKGNTIYF

v_gene: TRBV29-1
j_gene: TRBJ2-3
CDR3aa: CSVGGRETDTQYF

v_gene: TRBV9
j_gene: TRBJ2-3
CDR3aa: CASSAPLSGGTSTDTQYF

v_gene: TRBV27
j_gene: TRBJ2-1
CDR3aa: CASSATGSVQGEQFF

v_gene: TRBV13
j_gene: TRBJ2-3
CDR3aa: CAGSPPNTDTQYF

v_gene: TRBV2
j_gene: TRBJ2-1
CDR3aa: CANRRGAVYNEQFF

v_gene: TRBV9
j_gene: TRBJ1-5
CDR3aa: CASSVGDNSNQPQHF

v_gene: TRBV19
j_gene: TRBJ2-7
CDR3aa: CASSIARTGGEYEQYF

v_gene: TRBV30
j_gene: TRBJ2-1
CDR3aa: CAWNRRGVLYNEQFF

v_gene: TRBV23-1
j_gene: TRBJ2-1
CDR3aa: CASSQILWTSGRPHYNNEQFF

v_gene: TRBV6-6
j_gene: TRBJ2-7
CDR3aa: CASSWGRETEQYF

v_gene: TRBV7-8
j_gene: TRBJ1-5
CDR3aa: CASSYRTGEGQPQHF

v_gene: TRBV19
j_gene: TRBJ2-1
CDR3aa: CASRSGTSGLYNEQFF

v_gene: TRBV5-1
j_gene: TRBJ2-1
CDR3aa: CASSLGGQGFYNEQFF

v_gene: TRBV4-1
j_gene: TRBJ2-7
CDR3aa: CASSHPTSGTSYEQYF

v_gene: TRBV4-2
j_gene: TRBJ2-5
CDR3aa: CASSLGQGQETQYF